Presented here are 9 T cell receptor beta chains from one specimen sequenced in a study of blood T cell repertoires in COVID-19. Assay: immunoSEQ multiplex PCR; the TCRdb copy retains only in-frame clones and omits some. The table shows under 250,000 clones, with 70% to 85% occurring only once. The sample taken for sequencing was PBMCs or T cells enriched from blood (not recorded which). Receptors were obtained from a man aged 60 to 75 who had recovered from COVID-19.

This clone showed up just once. The chain couples TRBV24-1 to TRBJ1-1, with a possible D match to TRBD1 (5 bases). Trimming stripped 1 base from V and 11 bases from J, with 10 bases between. The CDR3 sequence is 12 residues long. Germline V gene data show CDR1 as KGHDR and CDR2 as SFDVKD. As DNA, the CDR3 is TGTGCCACCAGTGATTTCCAGGGTTGTGCTTTCTTT. As protein: CATSDFQGCAFF.

This sequence joins TRBV5-6 and TRBJ1-2; 7 nucleotides match TRBD1. The germline V gene has CDR1 SGHDT and CDR2 YYEEEE. Trimming cost V 0 bases and J 4 bases; bases outside gene matches: 6. The CDR3 has 15 amino acids. The CDR3 loop reads CASSLDPTGIYGYTF. The CDR3 coding sequence is TGTGCCAGCAGCTTGGACCCGACAGGGATCTATGGCTACACCTTC.

This chain links TRBV10-3 with TRBJ1-1, with a tentative D call TRBD1 (5 bases). V was clipped by 4 bases and J by 3 bases, with 9 bases between them. The germline V gene has CDR1 ENHRY and CDR2 SYGVKD. The CDR3 is 13 amino acids. In DNA form, the CDR3 reads TGTGCCATCAGTGTCAGGGAGGACACTGAAGCTTTCTTT. Its protein product is CAISVREDTEAFF.

J is TRBJ2-2 and V is TRBV5-5; no definite D call. Trimming pared 0 bases from V and 1 base from J, leaving 7 bases between. Germline V lookup: CDR1 SGHKS, CDR2 YYEKEE (reference sequence). The CDR3 runs to 15 residues. CDR3 DNA sequence: TGTGCCAGCAGCTTGGGACTTCTGAACACCGGGGAGCTGTTTTTT. It codes for CASSLGLLNTGELFF.

The rearrangement uses TRBV3-1 (or the pseudogene TRBV3-2) and TRBJ1-4; D remains unclear. Trimming pared 3 bases from V and 12 bases from J, leaving 17 bases between. The CDR3 runs 14 residues. CDR1 is LGHDT and CDR2 is YNNKEL in the germline V gene (reference sequence). In DNA, the CDR3 is TGTGCCAGCAGCCAGAGGGATTGGGGAAAGGAACTGTTTTTT. It specifies CASSQRDWGKELFF.

V gene TRBV5-1 combines with J gene TRBJ1-3; no clear D gene. This CDR3 has 15 amino acids. From germline, CDR1 is SGHRS and CDR2 YFSETQ. V was cut by 3 bases and J by 0 bases, with 10 bases left in between. CDR3 bases: TGCGCCAGCAGCTCGCAGGCAAGCTCTGGAAACACCATATATTTT. Encoded protein: CASSSQASSGNTIYF.

The rearrangement uses TRBV25-1 and TRBJ1-1, with a weak D call TRBD1 (6 bases). The germline V and J ends were trimmed by 5 bases and 5 bases, with 15 bases remaining between them. CDR3 length: 14 amino acids. Germline CDR1 MGHDK, CDR2 SYGVNS. The DNA for the CDR3 is TGTGCCAGCAGTCCACTACAGGGATATACTGAAGCTTTCTTT. Its translation is CASSPLQGYTEAFF.

V usage is TRBV30 and J usage is TRBJ1-1; D call uncertain. Trimming pared 0 bases from V and 2 bases from J, leaving 7 bases between. The CDR3 totals 13 residues. Germline CDR1 and CDR2: GTSNPN and SVGIG (reference sequence). Here the CDR3 DNA reads TGTGCCTGGAGTGTAACAGCTAACACTGAAGCTTTCTTT. Translating gives CAWSVTANTEAFF.

In this sample, this clone turned up once. The V call is TRBV10-2, the J call TRBJ2-3; 7 positions match TRBD2. J lost 4 bases, V lost 7 bases, and 5 bases had no gene match. The germline V gene has CDR1 WSHSY and CDR2 SAAADI. The CDR3 contains 13 residues. The CDR3 DNA reads TGCGCCAGCATTGGCGGGGGTGCAGATACGCAGTATTTT. It yields the protein CASIGGGADTQYF.